This T cell receptor beta chain was sequenced for a study of identical twins. All of the donors were Caucasians in good health. Template switching added a universal primer binding site, and final cDNA carried unique molecular identifiers. TCRdb re-called the 5' RACE reads through MiXCR, storing one row per CDR3 protein. This table holds approximately 530,000 distinct CDR3 sequences, about 22% found once. Germline CDR1 is MDHEN and CDR2 is SYDVKM. Trimming pared 4 bases from V and 4 bases from J, leaving 16 bases between. The CDR3 extends over 15 amino acids. These records were also assigned to another study, of yellow fever vaccine responses in identical twins.

This sequence was found in a woman aged 18-35 years in good health. What was sequenced was CD4+ T cells sorted from blood. V is TRBV28 and J is TRBJ1-2; D ambiguous. The CDR3 DNA reads as TGTGCCAGCAGTTCTATCGGATCCCTCTTCTATGGCTACACCTTC. This sequence encodes CASSSIGSLFYGYTF.